These 5 T cell receptor beta chains came from one sample sequenced in a study of beta chain features in type 1 diabetes. Of the isolated RNA, all was reverse transcribed, and so the sequenced material was expressed TCRB transcripts. TCRdb keeps only in-frame clones here, not all; method: immunoSEQ multiplex PCR. The sample lists roughly 170,000 clones, around 13% occurring once. Sequenced material: central memory CD4+ T cells from blood. These receptors were taken from a woman aged 18-30 years in good health.

This clone has more than one count but fewer than ten. The chain couples TRBV4-2 to TRBJ2-3; the match to TRBD2 covers 8 bases. The germline V gene encodes CDR1 LGHNA and CDR2 YNFKEQ. V shed 0 bases and J 0 bases; nucleotides not matched to a gene: 2. This CDR3 comprises 16 residues. The CDR3 coding sequence is TGTGCCAGCAGCCAAGAGCCTAGCGGGAGCACAGATACGCAGTATTTT. Its translation: CASSQEPSGSTDTQYF.

This clone was seen a handful of times. This sequence joins TRBV9 and TRBJ1-4, with D tentatively TRBD1 (5 bases). Germline CDR1 reads SGDLS; CDR2 reads YYNGEE. The CDR3 spans 19 residues. Trimming left V 3 bases short and J 0 bases short, with 21 bases between. The CDR3 sequence: CASSASMGGVGATNEKLFF. Here the CDR3 DNA reads TGTGCCAGCAGCGCCTCGATGGGGGGGGTCGGAGCAACTAATGAAAAACTGTTTTTT.

The chain couples TRBV7-2 to TRBJ2-7; 7 positions match TRBD2. The germline V gene encodes CDR1 SGHTA and CDR2 FQGNSA. The CDR3 runs to 14 residues. The V segment lost 6 bases and the J segment 6 bases; nucleotides outside the gene matches: 11. The CDR3 here is CASSSGLVRSEQYF. In DNA, the CDR3 is TGTGCCAGCAGTTCTGGACTAGTCCGGAGCGAGCAGTACTTC.

The table lists this clone with a few counts. The rearrangement links TRBV6-5 to TRBJ1-5; D remains ambiguous. Trimming stripped 5 bases from V and 3 bases from J, with 8 bases between. CDR3 length equals 13 residues. Germline V CDR1 and CDR2: MNHEY, SVGAGI. CDR3 DNA: TGTGCCAGCAGTCTTAGATTCAATCAGCCCCAGCATTTT. Translated: CASSLRFNQPQHF.

The CDR3: CASRTGGNQPQHF. CDR3 bases: TGTGCCAGCAGGACAGGGGGCAATCAGCCCCAGCATTTT. The chain links TRBV6-6 to TRBJ1-5; TRBD1 agrees at 8 bases. V was pared by 6 bases and J by 2 bases, with 0 bases of the junction left unmatched. CDR1 MNHNY and CDR2 SVGAGI come from the germline V gene (reference sequence). The CDR3 has 13 amino acids.